Listed here is a single T cell receptor beta chain. CDR3 size: 15 residues. The germline CDR1 and CDR2 sequences are MDHEN and SYDVKM. V was shortened by 6 bases and J by 4 bases, with 16 bases between the two germline ends. The data were taken from a study of blood T cells in healthy people across ages. Sample-barcoded 5' priming and a J-beta primer mix drove a second PCR of 7 to 11 cycles. TCRdb re-analysed the 5' RACE reads in MiXCR, keeping a single row per CDR3 protein. The table includes hundreds of thousands of distinct CDR3 sequences, about 30% detected once. Drawn from each donor were ten milliliters of peripheral blood.

Material: blood. This chain uses TRBV28 with TRBJ1-5; tentatively, D is TRBD1 (6 bases). This sequence originates from a woman aged 80 or over in good health. The DNA of the CDR3 is TGTGCCAGCAGAGAACAGGGAGGGGGAAATCAGCCCCAGCATTTT. Translating it yields CASREQGGGNQPQHF.